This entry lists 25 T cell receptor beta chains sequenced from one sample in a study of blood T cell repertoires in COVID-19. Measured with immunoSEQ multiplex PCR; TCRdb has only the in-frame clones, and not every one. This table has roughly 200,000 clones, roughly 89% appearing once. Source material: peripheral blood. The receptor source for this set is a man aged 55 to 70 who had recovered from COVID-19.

The CDR3 DNA follows: TGTGCCAGCAGTCCGACCTACAGGGGCTACGAGCAGTACTTC. Amino acid sequence: CASSPTYRGYEQYF. The chain links TRBV28 to TRBJ2-7, with 7 bases aligning to TRBD1. The germline V gene has CDR1 MDHEN and CDR2 SYDVKM. The length of the CDR3 is 14 residues. The V and J ends lost 5 bases and 3 bases, in that order; junction bases with no gene match: 7.

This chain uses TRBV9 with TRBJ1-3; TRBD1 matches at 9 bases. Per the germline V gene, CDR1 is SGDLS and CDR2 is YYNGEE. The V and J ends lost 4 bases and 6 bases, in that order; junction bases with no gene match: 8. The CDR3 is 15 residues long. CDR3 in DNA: TGTGCCAGCAGCCAAGGACAGGGGCTAGAAAACACCATATATTTT. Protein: CASSQGQGLENTIYF.

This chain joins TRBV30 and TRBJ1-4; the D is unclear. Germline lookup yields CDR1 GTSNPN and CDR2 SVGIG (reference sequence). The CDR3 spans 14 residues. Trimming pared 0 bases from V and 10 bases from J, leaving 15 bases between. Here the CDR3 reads CAWSVGGQVAKLFF. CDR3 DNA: TGTGCCTGGAGTGTTGGAGGGCAGGTGGCAAAACTGTTTTTT.

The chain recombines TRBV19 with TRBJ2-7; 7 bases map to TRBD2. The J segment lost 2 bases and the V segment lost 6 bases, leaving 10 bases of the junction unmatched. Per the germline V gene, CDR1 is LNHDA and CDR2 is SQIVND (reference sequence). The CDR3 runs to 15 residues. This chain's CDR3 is CASRMSSGPTYEQYF. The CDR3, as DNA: TGTGCCAGTAGGATGTCTAGCGGACCAACCTACGAGCAGTACTTC.

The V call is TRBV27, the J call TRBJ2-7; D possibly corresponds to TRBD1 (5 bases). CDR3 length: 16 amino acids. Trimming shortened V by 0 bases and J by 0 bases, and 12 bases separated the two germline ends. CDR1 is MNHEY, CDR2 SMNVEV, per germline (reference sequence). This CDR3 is CASSLSQGPSSYEQYF. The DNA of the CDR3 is TGTGCCAGCAGTTTATCTCAGGGTCCCTCCTCCTACGAGCAGTACTTC.

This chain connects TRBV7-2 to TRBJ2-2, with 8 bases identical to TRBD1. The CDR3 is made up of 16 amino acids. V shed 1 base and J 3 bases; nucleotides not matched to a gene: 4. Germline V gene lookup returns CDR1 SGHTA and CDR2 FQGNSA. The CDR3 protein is CASSLVPGGYTGELFF. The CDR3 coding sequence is TGTGCCAGCAGCTTAGTCCCAGGGGGCTACACCGGGGAGCTGTTTTTT. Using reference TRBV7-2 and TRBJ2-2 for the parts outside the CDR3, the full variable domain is GAGVSQSPSNKVTEKGKDVELRCDPISGHTALYWYRQSLGQGLEFLIYFQGNSAPDKSGLPSDRFSAERTGGSVSTLTIQRTQQEDSAVYLCASSLVPGGYTGELFFGEGSRLTVL.

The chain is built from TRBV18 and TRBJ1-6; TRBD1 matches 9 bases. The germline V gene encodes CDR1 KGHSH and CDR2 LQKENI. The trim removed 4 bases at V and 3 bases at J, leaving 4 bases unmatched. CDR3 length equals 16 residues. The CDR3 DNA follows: TGTGCCAGCTCACGGACAGGGGACTTCTATAATTCACCCCTCCACTTT. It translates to CASSRTGDFYNSPLHF.

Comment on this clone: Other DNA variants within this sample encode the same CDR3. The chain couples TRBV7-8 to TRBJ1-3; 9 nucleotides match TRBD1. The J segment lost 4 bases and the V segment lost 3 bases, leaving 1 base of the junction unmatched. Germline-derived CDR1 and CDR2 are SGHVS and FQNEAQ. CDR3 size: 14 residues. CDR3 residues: CASSLGTGGNTIYF. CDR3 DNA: TGTGCCAGCAGCTTGGGGACAGGGGGAAACACCATATATTTT. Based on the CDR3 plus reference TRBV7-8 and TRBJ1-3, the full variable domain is GAGVSQSPRYKVAKRGQDVALRCDPISGHVSLFWYQQALGQGPEFLTYFQNEAQLDKSGLPSDRFFAERPEGSVSTLKIQRTQQEDSAVYLCASSLGTGGNTIYFGEGSWLTVV.

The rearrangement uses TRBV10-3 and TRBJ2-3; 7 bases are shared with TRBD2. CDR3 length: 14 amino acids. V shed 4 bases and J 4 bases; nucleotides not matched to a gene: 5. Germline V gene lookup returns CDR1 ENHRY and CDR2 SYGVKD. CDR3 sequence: CAISAQRGADTQYF. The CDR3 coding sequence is TGTGCCATCAGTGCCCAGCGGGGTGCAGATACGCAGTATTTT.

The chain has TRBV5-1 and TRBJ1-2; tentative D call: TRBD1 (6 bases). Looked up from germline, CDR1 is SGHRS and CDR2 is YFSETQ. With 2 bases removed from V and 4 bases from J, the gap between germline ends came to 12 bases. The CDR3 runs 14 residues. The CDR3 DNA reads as TGCGCCAGCAGCTTCTCAGGGGTGGGCTATGGCTACACCTTC. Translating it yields CASSFSGVGYGYTF. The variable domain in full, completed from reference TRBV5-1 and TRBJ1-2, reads KAGVTQTPRYLIKTRGQQVTLSCSPISGHRSVSWYQQTPGQGLQFLFEYFSETQRNKGNFPGRFSGRQFSNSRSEMNVSTLELGDSALYLCASSFSGVGYGYTFGSGTRLTVV.

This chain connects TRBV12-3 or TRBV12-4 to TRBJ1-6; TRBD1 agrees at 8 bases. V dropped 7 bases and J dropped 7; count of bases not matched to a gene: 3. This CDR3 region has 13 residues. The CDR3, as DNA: TGTGCCAGCAATGGACAGGGAAATTCACCCCTCCACTTT. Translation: CASNGQGNSPLHF.

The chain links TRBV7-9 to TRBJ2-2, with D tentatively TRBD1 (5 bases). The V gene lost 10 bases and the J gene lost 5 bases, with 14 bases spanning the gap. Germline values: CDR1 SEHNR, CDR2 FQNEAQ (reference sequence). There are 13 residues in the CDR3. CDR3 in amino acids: CATPRQNTGELFF. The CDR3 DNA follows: TGTGCCACTCCGAGACAGAATACCGGGGAGCTGTTTTTT.

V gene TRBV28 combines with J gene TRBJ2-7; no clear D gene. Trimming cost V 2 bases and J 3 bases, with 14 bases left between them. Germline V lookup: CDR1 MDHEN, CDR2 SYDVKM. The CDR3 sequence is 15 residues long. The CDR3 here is CASSLPATLNYEQYF. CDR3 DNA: TGTGCCAGCAGTTTACCTGCGACTCTTAACTACGAGCAGTACTTC.

CDR3 DNA sequence: TGTGCCAGCAGCTTGGGACAGGGGCCTGGAAACACCATATATTTT. Its translation is CASSLGQGPGNTIYF. The V and J genes are TRBV6-6 and TRBJ1-3; 10 positions match TRBD1. Trimming removed 6 bases from V and 2 bases from J; junction bases left unmatched: 4. The germline V gene has CDR1 MNHNY and CDR2 SVGAGI (reference sequence). CDR3 length: 15 amino acids.

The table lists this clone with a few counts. The CDR3 bases are TGTGCCAGCAGCTTGGAAATAGCGTGGCGGGACGCCCTGTATTTT. Translation: CASSLEIAWRDALYF. The J gene is TRBJ2-3, the V gene TRBV5-5; a possible D gene is TRBD2 (6 bases). Trimming removed 0 bases at V and 14 bases at J, with 22 bases between. Germline lookup yields CDR1 SGHKS and CDR2 YYEKEE (reference sequence). The CDR3 length is 15 residues.

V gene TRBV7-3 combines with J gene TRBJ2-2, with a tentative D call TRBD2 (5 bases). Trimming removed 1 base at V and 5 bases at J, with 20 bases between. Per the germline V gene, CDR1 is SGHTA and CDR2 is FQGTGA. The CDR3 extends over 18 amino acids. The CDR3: CASSLKPAAVGPTGELFF. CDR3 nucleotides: TGTGCCAGCAGCTTAAAACCCGCAGCGGTGGGTCCTACCGGGGAGCTGTTTTTT.

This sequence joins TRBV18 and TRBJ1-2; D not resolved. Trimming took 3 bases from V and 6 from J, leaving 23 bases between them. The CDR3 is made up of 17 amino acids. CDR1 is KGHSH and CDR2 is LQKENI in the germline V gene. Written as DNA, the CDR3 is TGTGCCAGCTCACCCACGAACGGCAGGCTCTCTTTCGATGGCTACACCTTC. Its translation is CASSPTNGRLSFDGYTF.

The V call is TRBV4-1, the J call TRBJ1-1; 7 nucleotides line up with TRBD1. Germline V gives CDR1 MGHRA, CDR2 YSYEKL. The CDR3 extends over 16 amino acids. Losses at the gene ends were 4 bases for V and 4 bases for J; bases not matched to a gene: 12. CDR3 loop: CASSLRTGPPFTEAFF. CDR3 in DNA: TGCGCCAGCAGCCTACGGACAGGACCTCCTTTCACTGAAGCTTTCTTT.

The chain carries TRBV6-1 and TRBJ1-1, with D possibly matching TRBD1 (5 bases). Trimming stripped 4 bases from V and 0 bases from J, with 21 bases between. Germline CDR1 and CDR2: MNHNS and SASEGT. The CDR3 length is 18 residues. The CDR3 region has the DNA TGTGCCAGCAGTGGGGGCCGATCGATGGCCTTGATGAACACTGAAGCTTTCTTT. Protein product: CASSGGRSMALMNTEAFF.

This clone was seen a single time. The CDR3 here is CASRTVGELYGYTF. CDR3 nucleotide sequence: TGTGCCAGCAGAACCGTCGGGGAATTATATGGCTACACCTTC. The chain employs TRBV6-5 and TRBJ1-2; D ambiguous. The CDR3 covers 14 residues. Trimming cost V 6 bases and J 5 bases, with 16 bases left between them. Germline loops: CDR1 MNHEY, CDR2 SVGAGI.

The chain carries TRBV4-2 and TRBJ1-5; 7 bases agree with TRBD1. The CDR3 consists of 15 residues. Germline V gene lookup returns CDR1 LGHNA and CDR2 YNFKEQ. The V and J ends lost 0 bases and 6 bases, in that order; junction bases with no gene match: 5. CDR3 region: CASSQDLGGGQPQHF. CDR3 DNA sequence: TGTGCCAGCAGCCAAGATCTAGGGGGCGGTCAGCCCCAGCATTTT.

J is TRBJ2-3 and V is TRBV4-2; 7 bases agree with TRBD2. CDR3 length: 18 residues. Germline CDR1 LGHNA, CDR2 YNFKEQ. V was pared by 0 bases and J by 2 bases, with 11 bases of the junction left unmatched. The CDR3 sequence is CASSQDPLGGGNTDTQYF. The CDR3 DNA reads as TGTGCCAGCAGCCAAGATCCCCTTGGGGGGGGGAACACAGATACGCAGTATTTT.

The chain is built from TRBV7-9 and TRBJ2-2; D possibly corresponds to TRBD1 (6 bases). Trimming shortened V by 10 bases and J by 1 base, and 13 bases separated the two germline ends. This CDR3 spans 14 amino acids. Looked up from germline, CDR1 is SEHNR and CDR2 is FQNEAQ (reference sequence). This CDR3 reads CATRGTVNTGELFF. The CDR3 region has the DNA TGTGCCACTAGGGGGACGGTGAACACCGGGGAGCTGTTTTTT.

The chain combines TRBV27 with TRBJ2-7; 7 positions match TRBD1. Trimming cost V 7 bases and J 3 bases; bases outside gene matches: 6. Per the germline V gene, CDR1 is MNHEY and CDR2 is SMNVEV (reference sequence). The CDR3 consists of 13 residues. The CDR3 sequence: CASNNRDSYEQYF. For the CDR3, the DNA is TGTGCCAGCAACAACCGGGACAGCTACGAGCAGTACTTC.

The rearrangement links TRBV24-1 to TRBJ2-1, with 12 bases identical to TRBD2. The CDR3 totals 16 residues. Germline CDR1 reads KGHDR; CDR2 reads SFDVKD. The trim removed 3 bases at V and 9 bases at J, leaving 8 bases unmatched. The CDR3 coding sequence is TGTGCCACCAGTGATCCCGGGACTAGCGGGCGCCCTGAGCAGTTCTTC. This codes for CATSDPGTSGRPEQFF.